This TCR beta chain was identified in a study of T cell responses to AZD1222 COVID-19 vaccine. This table comes from immunoSEQ multiplex PCR, and its TCRdb copy is limited to in-frame clones, with some not included. The sample holds about 180,000 clones; approximately 94% are singletons and the top ten take under 2%. The CDR3 is made up of 13 amino acids. V lost 2 bases and J lost 13, with 12 bases in between. Germline V gene data show CDR1 as SGHTA and CDR2 as FQGTGA. The receptor was isolated from an adult who received the AZD1222 COVID-19 vaccine. Material: peripheral blood, obtained 28 days after the second AZD1222 dose. The chain couples TRBV7-3 to TRBJ1-6; D is uncertain. The CDR3 region has the DNA TGTGCCAGCAGCTTAGAGGCTGGACGGCCCCTCCACTTT. It translates to CASSLEAGRPLHF.